This TCR beta chain is drawn from a study of T-cell memory formation after mild COVID-19. Germline V gene sequence: CDR1 SEHNR, CDR2 FQNEAQ (reference sequence). V trimming: 8 bases; J trimming: 6 bases; junction bases outside the gene matches: 19. This CDR3 is 17 amino acids long. General study findings and limits: Clones shrinking from day 15 to 85 showed even CD4/CD8 mixes; later expanders tilted CD4+. There was no confirmation that second-wave clones peaking on day 37 were SARS-CoV-2 specific.

cDNA libraries for TCR alpha and TCR beta, carrying sample barcodes and UMIs, came from 5'RACE with constant-segment primers. Via MiXCR, TCRdb re-called the 5' RACE reads, giving one row per CDR3 protein. The sample lists around 370,000 distinct CDR3 sequences, around 21% occurring once. A note on this clonotype: Its specificity is not known.

The chain employs TRBV7-9 and TRBJ2-3, with 8 nucleotides matching TRBD2. Sequencing was carried out using PBMCs or a T cell subset sorted from them (not recorded which). The TCR was taken from an adult woman who had mild COVID-19 (a few samples of this study predate the infection). Cell type and time point are not known. The CDR3 reads CASVKRGAGARGDTQYF. CDR3 nucleotide sequence: TGTGCCAGCGTAAAGCGGGGAGCGGGGGCCCGGGGGGATACGCAGTATTTT.